Listed here are 18 T cell receptor beta chains from one sample, sequenced in a study of cytomegalovirus exposure and HLA in healthy donors. PCR involved 60 Vbeta and 13 Jbeta primers. TCRdb's table, derived via immunoSEQ multiplex PCR, lists solely in-frame clones and lacks some. The sample's table shows 50,000 to 55,000 clones. Sequencing was carried out using PBMCs. The origin of the receptors is a woman aged 60 to 75 in good health and CMV-seropositive.

The rearrangement joins TRBV16 to TRBJ1-4, with D hard to call. Trimming shortened V by 1 base and J by 4 bases, and 10 bases separated the two germline ends. Germline V CDR1 and CDR2: KGHSY, FQNENV. CDR3 size: 15 residues. Here the CDR3 reads CASSQLAASNEKLFF. CDR3 in DNA: TGTGCCAGCAGCCAATTGGCAGCTAGTAATGAAAAACTGTTTTTT.

The V gene is TRBV5-1, the J gene TRBJ1-2; D not resolved. The CDR3 extends over 12 amino acids. The germline CDR1 and CDR2 sequences are SGHRS and YFSETQ. Between the trimmed V and J ends, which lost 4 bases and 1 base, there was a span of 5 bases. CDR3 sequence reads: CASSVNNYGYTF. As DNA, the CDR3 is TGCGCCAGCAGCGTCAATAACTATGGCTACACCTTC. The full variable domain, in which reference TRBV5-1 and TRBJ1-2 provide the parts outside the CDR3, is KAGVTQTPRYLIKTRGQQVTLSCSPISGHRSVSWYQQTPGQGLQFLFEYFSETQRNKGNFPGRFSGRQFSNSRSEMNVSTLELGDSALYLCASSVNNYGYTFGSGTRLTVV.

In the case of this clone: Different DNA sequences within this sample yield the same CDR3. CDR3 protein: CASSLGGTGGDYEQYF. CDR3 sequence (DNA): TGCGCCAGCAGCTTGGGGGGGACAGGGGGCGACTACGAGCAGTACTTC. This chain connects TRBV5-1 to TRBJ2-7; TRBD1 matches at 12 bases. The CDR3 extends over 16 amino acids. The germline CDR1 and CDR2 sequences are SGHRS and YFSETQ. The trim removed 0 bases at V and 3 bases at J, leaving 4 bases unmatched.

CDR3 sequence: CASIISRDRGVEQYF. CDR3 coding DNA: TGTGCCAGCATTATTAGTCGGGACAGGGGAGTCGAGCAGTACTTC. This chain joins TRBV11-2 and TRBJ2-7; 10 positions match TRBD1. The CDR3 is 15 residues long. Germline values: CDR1 SGHAT, CDR2 FQNNGV. The V and J ends lost 7 bases and 6 bases, in that order; junction bases with no gene match: 12.

J is TRBJ1-1 and V is TRBV19; D remains unclear. The germline CDR1 and CDR2 sequences are LNHDA and SQIVND (reference sequence). Trimming took off 5 bases at V and 0 bases at J, with 7 bases between the two ends. The CDR3 has 13 residues. The CDR3 spells CASSPYMNTEAFF. The CDR3 DNA is TGTGCCAGTAGTCCTTATATGAACACTGAAGCTTTCTTT.

The V and J genes are TRBV28 and TRBJ2-5, with a possible D match to TRBD2 (6 bases). Trimming shortened V by 2 bases and J by 2 bases, and 12 bases separated the two germline ends. Germline CDR1 is MDHEN and CDR2 is SYDVKM. The CDR3 has 15 amino acids. CDR3 protein: CASSLGGRQQETQYF. CDR3 nucleotide sequence: TGTGCCAGCAGTTTAGGAGGGAGGCAGCAAGAGACCCAGTACTTC.

The V and J genes are TRBV6-6 and TRBJ1-1, with D possibly being TRBD1 (6 bases). Per the germline V gene, CDR1 is MNHNY and CDR2 is SVGAGI (reference sequence). V gave up 6 bases and J gave up 11 bases, with 13 bases separating them. CDR3 length: 11 residues. Here the CDR3 DNA reads TGTGCCAGCAGCCCCGAGGGGGTCGCTTTCTTT. This sequence encodes CASSPEGVAFF.

This chain connects TRBV6-5 to TRBJ2-7; 7 bases line up with TRBD2. Looked up from germline, CDR1 is MNHEY and CDR2 is SVGAGI. The CDR3 loop spans 15 amino acids. Trimming removed 0 bases from V and 3 bases from J; junction bases left unmatched: 5. CDR3 in DNA: TGTGCCAGCAGTTACTCGGCTGCGGGGGACTACGAGCAGTACTTC. This codes for CASSYSAAGDYEQYF.

V is TRBV25-1 and J is TRBJ2-5, with 11 bases fitting TRBD1. CDR3 length: 13 residues. The V gene's germline CDR1 is MGHDK and CDR2 SYGVNS. Unmatched junction bases numbered 7, after V lost 5 bases and J lost 11 bases. The CDR3 bases are TGTGCCAGCAGTCCGCAGGGGACAGGGGGACAGTACTTC. This encodes CASSPQGTGGQYF.

The CDR3 loop reads CASSEPGQETQYF. CDR3 sequence (DNA): TGTGCCAGCAGTGAACCCGGGCAAGAGACCCAGTACTTC. The rearrangement joins TRBV25-1 to TRBJ2-5; D is unclear. From germline, CDR1 is MGHDK and CDR2 SYGVNS. There are 13 residues in the CDR3. Trimming shortened V by 2 bases and J by 2 bases, and 6 bases separated the two germline ends.

This CDR3 is CASSSSGGSTDTQYF. The DNA for the CDR3 is TGTGCCAGCAGCTCTAGCGGCGGGAGCACAGATACGCAGTATTTT. This rearrangement joins TRBV7-9 to TRBJ2-3, with TRBD2 matching over 7 bases. The CDR3 totals 15 residues. Trimming removed 4 bases from V and 0 bases from J; junction bases left unmatched: 4. The germline gives CDR1 SEHNR, CDR2 FQNEAQ (reference sequence).

This sequence joins TRBV10-3 and TRBJ2-7; TRBD1 aligns across 9 bases. This CDR3 region has 13 residues. V lost 8 bases to trimming and J lost 7 bases; unmatched junction nucleotides: 9. The germline V gene has CDR1 ENHRY and CDR2 SYGVKD. The CDR3 DNA reads as TGTGCCATCGATCCCAGGGGGACAGGGGAGCAGTACTTC. It specifies CAIDPRGTGEQYF.

The chain combines TRBV5-6 with TRBJ2-5; TRBD2 agrees at 10 bases. J was trimmed by 5 bases and V by 2 bases; bases with no gene match: 6. The CDR3 runs 15 residues. Germline assignment: CDR1 SGHDT and CDR2 YYEEEE. CDR3 DNA sequence: TGTGCCAGCAGCTTTCGGGGGACTAGCGACGAGACCCAGTACTTC. Encoded protein: CASSFRGTSDETQYF.

The chain has TRBV15 and TRBJ2-7, with D tentatively TRBD1 (6 bases). V was cut by 3 bases and J by 7 bases, with 19 bases left in between. The CDR3 length is 15 residues. Per germline, CDR1 LNHNV and CDR2 YYDKDF (reference sequence). Here the CDR3 reads CATSSRGKGVVEQYF. CDR3 nucleotide sequence: TGTGCCACCAGCAGTCGCGGAAAGGGGGTCGTGGAGCAGTACTTC.

The V and J genes are TRBV5-1 and TRBJ2-5, with TRBD1 identical over 7 bases. Germline V gene data show CDR1 as SGHRS and CDR2 as YFSETQ. CDR3 length: 15 residues. J was trimmed by 1 base and V by 0 bases; bases with no gene match: 3. CDR3 region: CASSLGDRAQETQYF. CDR3 DNA sequence: TGCGCCAGCAGCTTGGGAGACAGGGCCCAAGAGACCCAGTACTTC.

The CDR3, as DNA: TGTGCCAGCAATTTACAGGGGCCTAGCAATCAGCCCCAGCATTTT. This gives the protein CASNLQGPSNQPQHF. This chain links TRBV2 with TRBJ1-5, with TRBD1 matching 7 bases. The germline V gene encodes CDR1 SNHLY and CDR2 FYNNEI. The CDR3 length is 15 residues. The trim removed 7 bases at V and 0 bases at J, leaving 6 bases unmatched.

This CDR3 reads CASSFYRDNQPQHF. The CDR3 DNA sequence: TGTGCCAGCAGCTTCTACAGGGACAATCAGCCCCAGCATTTT. The gene calls are TRBV7-2 and TRBJ1-5; TRBD1 might be the D (6 bases). V dropped 3 bases and J dropped 3 bases, with 9 bases sitting between them. Germline V gives CDR1 SGHTA, CDR2 FQGNSA. The CDR3 has 14 residues.

The rearrangement links TRBV20-1 to TRBJ2-5, with no clear D. Germline V gene data show CDR1 as DFQATT and CDR2 as SNEGSKA (reference sequence). V lost 6 bases and J lost 9, with 8 bases in between. The CDR3 totals 9 residues. The CDR3 nucleotides are TGCAGTGCCCCCGGGTCCCAGTACTTC. Encoded protein: CSAPGSQYF.